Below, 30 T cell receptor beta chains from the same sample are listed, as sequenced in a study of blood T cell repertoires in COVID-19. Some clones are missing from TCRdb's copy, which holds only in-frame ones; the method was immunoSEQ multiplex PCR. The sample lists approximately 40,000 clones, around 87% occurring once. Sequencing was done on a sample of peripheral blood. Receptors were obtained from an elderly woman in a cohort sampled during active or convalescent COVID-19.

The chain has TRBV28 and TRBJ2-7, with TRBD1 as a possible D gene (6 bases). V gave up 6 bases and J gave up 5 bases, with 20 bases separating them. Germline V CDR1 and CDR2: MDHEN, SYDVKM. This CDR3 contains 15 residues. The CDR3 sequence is CASSRPGQGKDEQYF. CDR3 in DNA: TGTGCCAGCAGCCGGCCGGGGCAGGGGAAAGACGAGCAGTACTTC.

The CDR3 coding sequence is TGTGCCAGCAGCGGGGGACGTACTGAAGCTTTCTTT. Translating it yields CASSGGRTEAFF. The rearrangement joins TRBV2 to TRBJ1-1; tentative D call: TRBD1 (5 bases). V lost 6 bases and J 5 bases, leaving 10 bases between the germline ends. Per the germline V gene, CDR1 is SNHLY and CDR2 is FYNNEI. The CDR3 length is 12 residues.

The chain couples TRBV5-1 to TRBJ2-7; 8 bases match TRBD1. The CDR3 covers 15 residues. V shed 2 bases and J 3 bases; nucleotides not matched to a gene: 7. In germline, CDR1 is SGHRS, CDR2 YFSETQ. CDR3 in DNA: TGCGCCAGCAGCTTAGGGACAGGCCGAATCTACGAGCAGTACTTC. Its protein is CASSLGTGRIYEQYF.

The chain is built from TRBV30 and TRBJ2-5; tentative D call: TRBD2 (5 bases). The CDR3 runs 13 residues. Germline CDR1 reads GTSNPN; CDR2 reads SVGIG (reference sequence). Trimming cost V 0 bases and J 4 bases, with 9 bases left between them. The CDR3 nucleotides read TGTGCCTGGAGTGTAGGGCTAGCAGAGACCCAGTACTTC. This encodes CAWSVGLAETQYF.

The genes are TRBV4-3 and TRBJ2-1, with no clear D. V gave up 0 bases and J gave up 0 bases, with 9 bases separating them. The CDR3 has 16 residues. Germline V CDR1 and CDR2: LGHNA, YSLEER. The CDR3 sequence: CASSQDLESSYNEQFF. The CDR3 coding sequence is TGCGCCAGCAGCCAAGATCTGGAGAGCTCCTACAATGAGCAGTTCTTC.

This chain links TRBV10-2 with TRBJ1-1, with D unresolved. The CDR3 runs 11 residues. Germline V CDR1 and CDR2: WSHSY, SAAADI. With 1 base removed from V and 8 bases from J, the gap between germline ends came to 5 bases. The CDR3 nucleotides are TGCGCCAGCAGTGAGTTAGTGGAAGCTTTCTTT. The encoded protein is CASSELVEAFF.

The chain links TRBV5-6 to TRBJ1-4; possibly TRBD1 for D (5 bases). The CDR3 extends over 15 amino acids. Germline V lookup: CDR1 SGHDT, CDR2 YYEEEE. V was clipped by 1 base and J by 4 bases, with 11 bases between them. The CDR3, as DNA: TGTGCCAGCAGCTTGAAGGCACAGGATAATGAAAAACTGTTTTTT. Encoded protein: CASSLKAQDNEKLFF.

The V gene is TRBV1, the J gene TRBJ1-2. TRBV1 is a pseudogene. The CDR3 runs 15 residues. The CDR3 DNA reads TGCACCAGCAGCCAACCGCGGGAAGAACAGCTTTCGCTCACCTTC. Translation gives CTSSQPREEQLSLTF.

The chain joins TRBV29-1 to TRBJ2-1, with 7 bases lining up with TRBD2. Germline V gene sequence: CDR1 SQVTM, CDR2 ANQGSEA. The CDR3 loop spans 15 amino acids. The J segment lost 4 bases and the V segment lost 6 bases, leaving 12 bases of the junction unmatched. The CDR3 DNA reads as TGCAGCGTCCACGGGGGGTCCACGGGGTACAATGAGCAGTTCTTC. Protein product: CSVHGGSTGYNEQFF.

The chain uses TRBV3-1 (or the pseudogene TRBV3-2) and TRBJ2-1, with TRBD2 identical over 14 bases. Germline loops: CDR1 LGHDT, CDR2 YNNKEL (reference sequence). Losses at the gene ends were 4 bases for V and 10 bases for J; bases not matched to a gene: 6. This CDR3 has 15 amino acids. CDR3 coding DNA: TGTGCCAGCAGCCCGGGACTAGCGGGAGCGCGGGAGCAGTTCTTC. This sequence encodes CASSPGLAGAREQFF.

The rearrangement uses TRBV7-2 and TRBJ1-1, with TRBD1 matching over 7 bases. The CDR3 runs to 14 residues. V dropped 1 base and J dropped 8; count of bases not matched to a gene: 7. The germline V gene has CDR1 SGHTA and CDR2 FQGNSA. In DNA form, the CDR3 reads TGTGCCAGCAGCTTAGTACGACAGGGCCCAGAAGCTTTCTTT. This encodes CASSLVRQGPEAFF.

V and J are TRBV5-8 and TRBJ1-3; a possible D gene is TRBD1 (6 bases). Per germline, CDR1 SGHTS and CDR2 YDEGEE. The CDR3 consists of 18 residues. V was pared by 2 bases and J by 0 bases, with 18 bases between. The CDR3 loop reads CASSFIPRSDSSGNTIYF. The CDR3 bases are TGTGCCAGCAGCTTCATACCCCGATCGGACAGCTCTGGAAACACCATATATTTT. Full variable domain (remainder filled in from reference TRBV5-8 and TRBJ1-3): EAGVTQSPTHLIKTRGQQATLRCSPISGHTSVYWYQQALGLGLQFLLWYDEGEERNRGNFPPRFSGRQFPNYSSELNVNALELEDSALYLCASSFIPRSDSSGNTIYFGEGSWLTVV.

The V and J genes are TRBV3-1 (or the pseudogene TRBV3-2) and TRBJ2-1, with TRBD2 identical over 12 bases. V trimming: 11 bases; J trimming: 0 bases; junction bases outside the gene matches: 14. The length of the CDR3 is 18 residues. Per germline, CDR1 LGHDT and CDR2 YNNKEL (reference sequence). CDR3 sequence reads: CALTGGLAGGSSYNEQFF. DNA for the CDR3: TGTGCCCTTACTGGAGGCCTAGCGGGAGGGAGCTCCTACAATGAGCAGTTCTTC.

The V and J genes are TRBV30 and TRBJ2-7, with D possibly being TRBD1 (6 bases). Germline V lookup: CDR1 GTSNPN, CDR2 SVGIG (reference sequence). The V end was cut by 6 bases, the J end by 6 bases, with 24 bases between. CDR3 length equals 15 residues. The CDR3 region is CACPLKQGRSFEQYF. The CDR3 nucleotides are TGTGCCTGCCCCCTAAAACAGGGTCGTTCTTTCGAGCAGTACTTC.

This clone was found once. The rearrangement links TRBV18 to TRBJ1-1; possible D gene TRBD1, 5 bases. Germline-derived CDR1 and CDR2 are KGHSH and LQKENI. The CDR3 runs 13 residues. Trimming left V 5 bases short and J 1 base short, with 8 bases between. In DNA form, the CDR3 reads TGTGCCAGCTCAACAGACAGGAACACTGAAGCTTTCTTT. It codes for CASSTDRNTEAFF.

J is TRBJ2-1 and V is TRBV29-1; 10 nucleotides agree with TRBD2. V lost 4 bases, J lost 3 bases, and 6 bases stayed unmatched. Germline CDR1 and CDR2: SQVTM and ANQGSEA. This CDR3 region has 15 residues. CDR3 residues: CSVVTTSGIYNEQFF. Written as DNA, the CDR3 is TGCAGCGTTGTAACCACTAGCGGGATCTACAATGAGCAGTTCTTC.

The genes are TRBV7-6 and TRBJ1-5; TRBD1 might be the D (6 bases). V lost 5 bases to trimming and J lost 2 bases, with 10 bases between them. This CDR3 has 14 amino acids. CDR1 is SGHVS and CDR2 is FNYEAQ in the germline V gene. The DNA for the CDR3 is TGTGCCAGCAGCCCAGCAGGGGGCAATCAGCCCCAGCATTTT. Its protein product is CASSPAGGNQPQHF.

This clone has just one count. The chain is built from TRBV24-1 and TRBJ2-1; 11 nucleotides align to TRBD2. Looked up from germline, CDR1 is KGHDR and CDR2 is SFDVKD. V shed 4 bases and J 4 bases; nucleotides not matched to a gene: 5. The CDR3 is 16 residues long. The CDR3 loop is CATSETGLAAYNEQFF. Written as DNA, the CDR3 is TGTGCCACCAGTGAAACGGGACTAGCGGCATACAATGAGCAGTTCTTC.

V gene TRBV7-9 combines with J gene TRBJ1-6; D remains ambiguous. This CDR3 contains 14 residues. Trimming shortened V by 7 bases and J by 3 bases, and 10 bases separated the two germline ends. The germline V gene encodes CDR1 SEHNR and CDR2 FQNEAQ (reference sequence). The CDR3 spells CASISDFYNSPLHF. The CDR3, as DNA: TGTGCCAGCATCTCGGACTTCTATAATTCACCCCTCCACTTT.

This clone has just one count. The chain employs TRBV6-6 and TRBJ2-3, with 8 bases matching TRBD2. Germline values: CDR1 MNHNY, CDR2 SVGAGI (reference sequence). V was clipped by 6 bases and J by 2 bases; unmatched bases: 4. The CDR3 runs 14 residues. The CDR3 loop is CASSPTSDTDTQYF. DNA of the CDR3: TGTGCCAGCAGCCCGACTAGCGACACAGATACGCAGTATTTT.

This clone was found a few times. In DNA, the CDR3 is TGTGCCAGCAGTCTAAATAGTCCCGGGACATTCTCCTACGAGCAGTACTTC. This gives the protein CASSLNSPGTFSYEQYF. The rearrangement joins TRBV6-6 to TRBJ2-7; D possibly corresponds to TRBD1 (6 bases). Germline CDR1 MNHNY, CDR2 SVGAGI (reference sequence). The CDR3 is made up of 17 amino acids. V lost 5 bases to trimming and J lost 0 bases, with 20 bases between them.

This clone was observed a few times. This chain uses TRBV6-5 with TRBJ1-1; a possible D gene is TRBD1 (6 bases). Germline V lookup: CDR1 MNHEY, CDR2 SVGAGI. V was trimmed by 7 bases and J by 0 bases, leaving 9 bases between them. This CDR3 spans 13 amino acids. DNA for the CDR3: TGTGCCAGCAATCACAGGGTGAACACTGAAGCTTTCTTT. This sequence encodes CASNHRVNTEAFF.

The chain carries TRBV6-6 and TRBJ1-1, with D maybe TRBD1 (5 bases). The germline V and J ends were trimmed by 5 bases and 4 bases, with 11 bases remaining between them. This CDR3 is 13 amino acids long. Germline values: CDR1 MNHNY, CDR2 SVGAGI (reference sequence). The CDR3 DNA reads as TGTGCCAGCAGTGGTTCGGGGGGCACTGAAGCTTTCTTT. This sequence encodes CASSGSGGTEAFF.

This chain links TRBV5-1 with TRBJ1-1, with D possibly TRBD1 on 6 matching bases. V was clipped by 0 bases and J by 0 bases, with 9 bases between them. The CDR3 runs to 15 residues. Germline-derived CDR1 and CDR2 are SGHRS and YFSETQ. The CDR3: CASSLEGGVNTEAFF. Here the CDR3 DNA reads TGCGCCAGCAGCTTGGAAGGGGGGGTGAACACTGAAGCTTTCTTT.

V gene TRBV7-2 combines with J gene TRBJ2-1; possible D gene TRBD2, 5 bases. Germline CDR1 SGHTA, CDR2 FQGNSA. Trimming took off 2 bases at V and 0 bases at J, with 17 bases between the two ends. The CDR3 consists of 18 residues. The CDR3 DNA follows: TGTGCCAGCAGCTTATTTTACTACGGGGTAGGCTCCTACAATGAGCAGTTCTTC. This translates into CASSLFYYGVGSYNEQFF.

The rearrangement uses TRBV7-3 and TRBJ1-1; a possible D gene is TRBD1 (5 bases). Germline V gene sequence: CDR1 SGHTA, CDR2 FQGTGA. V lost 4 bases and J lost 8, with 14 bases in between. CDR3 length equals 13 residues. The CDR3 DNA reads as TGTGCCAGCAGCTCCGGGAGGGACGCAGAAGCTTTCTTT. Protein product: CASSSGRDAEAFF.

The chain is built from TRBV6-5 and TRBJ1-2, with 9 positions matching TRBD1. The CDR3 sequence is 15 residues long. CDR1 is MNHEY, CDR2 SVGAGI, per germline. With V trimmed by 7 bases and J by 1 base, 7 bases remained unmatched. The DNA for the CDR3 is TGTGCCAGCACCGGGACAGGGAGTCGTAACTATGGCTACACCTTC. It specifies CASTGTGSRNYGYTF.

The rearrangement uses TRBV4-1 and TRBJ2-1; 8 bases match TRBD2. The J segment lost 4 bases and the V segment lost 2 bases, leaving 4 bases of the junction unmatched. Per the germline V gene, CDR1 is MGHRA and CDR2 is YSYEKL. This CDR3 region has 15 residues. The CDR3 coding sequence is TGCGCCAGCAGCCAAATGGGACTAGGGTACAATGAGCAGTTCTTC. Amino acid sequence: CASSQMGLGYNEQFF.

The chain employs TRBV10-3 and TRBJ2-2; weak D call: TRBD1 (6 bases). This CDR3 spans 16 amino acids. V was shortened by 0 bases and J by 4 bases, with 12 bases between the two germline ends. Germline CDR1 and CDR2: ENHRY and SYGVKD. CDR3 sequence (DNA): TGTGCCATCAGTGAGTCTTCAGGGGATCTCACCGGGGAGCTGTTTTTT. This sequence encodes CAISESSGDLTGELFF.

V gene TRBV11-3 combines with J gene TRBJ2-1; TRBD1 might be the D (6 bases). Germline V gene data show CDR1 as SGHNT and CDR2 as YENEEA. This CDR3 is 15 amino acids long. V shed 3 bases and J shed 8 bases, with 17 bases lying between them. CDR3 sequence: CASSFPTGYIDEQFF. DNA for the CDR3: TGTGCCAGCAGCTTCCCGACAGGATACATAGATGAGCAGTTCTTC.